The 28 T cell receptor beta chains in this list originate from one sample, sequenced in a study of T cell repertoires in cytomegalovirus infection. MiXCR, run by TCRdb on the reads, gives a single entry per CDR3 protein. The sample lists about 240,000 distinct CDR3 sequences; roughly 12% were seen once. Material: PBMCs. These receptors all come from a human donor in good health (CMV status not recorded). Some clones in this sample may be carry-over from other donors' samples.

This chain joins TRBV18 and TRBJ2-3; D not resolved. V dropped 2 bases and J dropped 3 bases, with 6 bases sitting between them. The germline V gene encodes CDR1 KGHSH and CDR2 LQKENI. The CDR3 runs to 13 residues. The CDR3 bases are TGTGCCAGCTCACCAAGCGAAACAGATACGCAGTATTTT. Translation gives CASSPSETDTQYF.

In its sample, this clonotype was seen many times. V gene TRBV6-6 combines with J gene TRBJ2-5; D uncertain. The CDR3 consists of 14 residues. The V gene's germline CDR1 is MNHNY and CDR2 SVGAGI (reference sequence). The V and J ends lost 0 bases and 0 bases respectively, with 5 bases between them. CDR3 loop: CASSYSRHQETQYF. The CDR3, as DNA: TGTGCCAGCAGTTACTCGAGACACCAAGAGACCCAGTACTTC.

This chain connects TRBV28 to TRBJ1-2, with a tentative D call TRBD1 (5 bases). This CDR3 has 13 residues. In germline, CDR1 is MDHEN, CDR2 SYDVKM. Trimming left V 10 bases short and J 5 bases short, with 17 bases between. Here the CDR3 DNA reads TGTGCCACCCGGTTAAGGGGTGGATATGGCTACACCTTC. It translates to CATRLRGGYGYTF.

This clonotype was seen more than once but under ten times. This chain joins TRBV29-1 and TRBJ2-7; a possible D gene is TRBD2 (5 bases). Germline assignment: CDR1 SQVTM and CDR2 ANQGSEA. The V gene lost 4 bases and the J gene lost 4 bases, with 17 bases spanning the gap. CDR3 length equals 14 residues. Here the CDR3 reads CSVGGNLVGYEQYF. CDR3 in DNA: TGCAGCGTTGGAGGGAACCTGGTCGGGTACGAGCAGTACTTC.

This clonotype was observed many times. The gene calls are TRBV5-1 and TRBJ2-7; 9 nucleotides agree with TRBD2. CDR3 length: 16 amino acids. V lost 0 bases and J lost 3; bases outside the gene matches: 7. Germline V gene sequence: CDR1 SGHRS, CDR2 YFSETQ. The CDR3, as DNA: TGCGCCAGCAGCTTGGCAAGGGCTAGCGGGATCTACGAGCAGTACTTC. Encoded protein: CASSLARASGIYEQYF.

This clonotype was seen ten or more times. The genes are TRBV20-1 and TRBJ2-3; D may correspond to TRBD1 or TRBD2 (5 bases each). Trimming took 6 bases from V and 0 from J, leaving 16 bases between them. Per germline, CDR1 DFQATT and CDR2 SNEGSKA (reference sequence). The CDR3 totals 15 residues. The CDR3 sequence: CSAEGLPTSTDTQYF. The CDR3 DNA reads as TGCAGTGCCGAGGGGCTTCCAACTAGCACAGATACGCAGTATTTT.

The chain combines TRBV5-1 with TRBJ2-7; either TRBD1 or TRBD2 may fit D (5 bases each). This CDR3 is built from 15 residues. V gave up 1 base and J gave up 7 bases, with 18 bases separating them. CDR1 is SGHRS, CDR2 YFSETQ, per germline. The CDR3 DNA follows: TGCGCCAGCAGCTTGTCTCCGGGGACCCCGGGGGAGCAGTACTTC. Protein sequence: CASSLSPGTPGEQYF.

There are many counts of this clonotype. The chain uses TRBV29-1 and TRBJ2-5, with 12 nucleotides matching TRBD2. The CDR3 is 14 residues long. V was clipped by 6 bases and J by 2 bases; unmatched bases: 4. CDR1 and CDR2 (germline): SQVTM, ANQGSEA. The CDR3 spells CSVTGLAGQETQYF. CDR3 coding DNA: TGCAGCGTGACCGGACTAGCGGGGCAAGAGACCCAGTACTTC. The full variable domain, with the rest looked up from reference TRBV29-1 and TRBJ2-5, is SAVISQKPSRDICQRGTSLTIQCQVDSQVTMMFWYRQQPGQSLTLIATANQGSEATYESGFVIDKFPISRPNLTFSTLTVSNMSPEDSSIYLCSVTGLAGQETQYFGPGTRLLVL.

This clonotype was observed many times. This chain uses TRBV24-1 with TRBJ2-5; 7 nucleotides agree with TRBD2. This CDR3 region has 15 residues. In germline, CDR1 is KGHDR, CDR2 SFDVKD. V lost 5 bases and J lost 1; bases outside the gene matches: 6. The CDR3 DNA reads as TGTGCCACCAGTGTCGGGGGAGGGCCCCAAGAGACCCAGTACTTC. This codes for CATSVGGGPQETQYF.

Comment on this clonotype: A much larger clone sits a single nucleotide away, making a read error possible. The conserved phenylalanine or tryptophan normally closing the CDR3 is absent here, so this likely arose from a read error. This chain links TRBV7-2 with TRBJ2-1; 10 bases fit TRBD2. The CDR3 spans 16 residues. Unmatched junction bases numbered 11, after V lost 6 bases and J lost 6 bases. Germline values: CDR1 SGHTA, CDR2 FQGNSA. CDR3 sequence reads: CASRRTGTSAPNEQFL. In DNA, the CDR3 is TGTGCCAGCAGACGTACCGGGACTAGCGCTCCCAATGAGCAGTTCTTA.

This clonotype was seen at least ten times. V gene TRBV29-1 combines with J gene TRBJ1-1; D is unresolved. Germline lookup yields CDR1 SQVTM and CDR2 ANQGSEA. Trimming took 4 bases from V and 3 from J, leaving 12 bases between them. The CDR3 is 13 residues long. The CDR3 bases are TGCAGCGTTGCCACGGCGGCGGACACTGAAGCTTTCTTT. This sequence encodes CSVATAADTEAFF.

This clonotype was counted at least ten times. The V gene is TRBV19, the J gene TRBJ1-3, with D perhaps TRBD1 (5 bases). Trimming removed 5 bases at V and 8 bases at J, with 16 bases between. The CDR3 covers 14 residues. The germline CDR1 and CDR2 sequences are LNHDA and SQIVND (reference sequence). The CDR3 region has the DNA TGTGCCAGTAGTGCTACCGGGACGGTGGACACCATATATTTT. Translated: CASSATGTVDTIYF.

This clonotype was recorded many times. This chain connects TRBV7-2 to TRBJ2-1; a weak D match, TRBD2 (6 bases). Trimming left V 3 bases short and J 12 bases short, with 15 bases between. This CDR3 contains 13 residues. Germline V lookup: CDR1 SGHTA, CDR2 FQGNSA. The CDR3 DNA follows: TGTGCCAGCAGCTTCGGACGGGGAGGAGGGCAGTTCTTC. Its protein is CASSFGRGGGQFF.

This sequence joins TRBV12-3 or TRBV12-4 and TRBJ2-7; D remains unclear. The CDR3 is 16 residues long. Trimming took off 5 bases at V and 3 bases at J, with 20 bases between the two ends. This CDR3 is CASSTSWSPVSYEQYF. CDR3 in DNA: TGTGCCAGCAGTACATCTTGGTCCCCAGTTAGCTACGAGCAGTACTTC.

About this clonotype: This may come from a read error, since a much larger clone is one base off. The V and J genes are TRBV6-2 or TRBV6-3 and TRBJ1-6; D not certain. Germline V gene sequence: CDR1 MNHEY, CDR2 SVGEGT. The length of the CDR3 is 14 residues. V shed 5 bases and J shed 10 bases, with 15 bases lying between them. The DNA for the CDR3 is TGTGCCAGCAGTCCACGAGGTGTACTGTCACCCCTCCACTTT. Its protein product is CASSPRGVLSPLHF.

The V and J genes are TRBV19 and TRBJ2-6; D gene ambiguous. Germline V gene data show CDR1 as LNHDA and CDR2 as SQIVND (reference sequence). This CDR3 is 14 amino acids long. The ends were cut back, 7 bases at V and 4 bases at J, with 11 bases in the middle. CDR3 bases: TGTGCCAGTAACCCCGCCGCCGGGGCCAACGTCCTGACTTTC. Encoded protein: CASNPAAGANVLTF.

This clonotype was seen more than once but under ten times. The chain employs TRBV7-2 and TRBJ1-2; TRBD1 aligns across 8 bases. V was clipped by 5 bases and J by 7 bases; unmatched bases: 9. The CDR3 has 14 amino acids. Germline V gene sequence: CDR1 SGHTA, CDR2 FQGNSA. Here the CDR3 reads CASSAIQGALGYTF. The CDR3 DNA reads as TGTGCCAGCAGCGCCATCCAGGGGGCGCTTGGCTACACCTTC.

For this clonotype: Compared with germline, one end of the junction differs, possibly owing to a read error. This sequence joins TRBV3-1 and TRBJ2-3; D gene ambiguous. The CDR3 covers 17 residues. Germline V gene sequence: CDR1 LGHDT, CDR2 YNNKEL (reference sequence). In nucleotides, the CDR3 is TGTGTCAGCAGCCAAGAACGACGCCTGGTGAGCACAGATACGCAGTATTTT. Its protein product is CVSSQERRLVSTDTQYF.

This clonotype was detected a few times. The chain employs TRBV6-2 or TRBV6-3 and TRBJ1-5; 10 bases are a match to TRBD1. The CDR3 spans 15 residues. Germline lookup yields CDR1 MNHEY and CDR2 SVGEGT. Germline trimming cut 6 bases from V and 4 bases from J; bases unmatched to any gene: 6. For the CDR3, the DNA is TGTGCCAGCAGCAGTCCGGGACAGGGGAATCAGCCCCAGCATTTT. Amino acid sequence: CASSSPGQGNQPQHF.

This clonotype was detected many times. The chain uses TRBV6-6 and TRBJ1-5; D gene ambiguous. The V and J ends lost 5 bases and 6 bases respectively, with 8 bases between them. Germline V gene lookup returns CDR1 MNHNY and CDR2 SVGAGI (reference sequence). The CDR3 is made up of 12 amino acids. The CDR3 DNA sequence: TGTGCCAGCAGTATCCCTAGTCAGCCCCAGCATTTT. This translates into CASSIPSQPQHF.

The sample holds many counts of this clonotype. The chain recombines TRBV11-2 with TRBJ1-2; D is undetermined. Trimming cost V 2 bases and J 8 bases, with 12 bases left between them. This CDR3 has 13 amino acids. Germline assignment: CDR1 SGHAT and CDR2 FQNNGV. The CDR3: CASSLLGFRGYTF. The CDR3 DNA reads TGTGCCAGCAGCTTACTGGGGTTTCGGGGCTACACCTTC.

This clonotype was counted ten times or more. The chain combines TRBV10-3 with TRBJ1-4, with no clear D. The CDR3 runs 16 residues. Per germline, CDR1 ENHRY and CDR2 SYGVKD. The germline V and J ends were trimmed by 0 bases and 0 bases, with 8 bases remaining between them. CDR3 residues: CAISESGQATNEKLFF. Here the CDR3 DNA reads TGTGCCATCAGTGAGTCGGGTCAGGCAACTAATGAAAAACTGTTTTTT.

This clonotype was seen ten or more times. The chain is built from TRBV14 and TRBJ2-7, with 8 bases matching TRBD2. The CDR3 has 14 residues. The V gene end was trimmed by 4 bases and the J gene end by 3 bases; junction bases not matched to a gene: 5. Germline V lookup: CDR1 SGHDN, CDR2 FVKESK. CDR3 region: CASSPGGAGYEQYF. The CDR3 DNA is TGTGCCAGCAGCCCGGGAGGGGCTGGCTACGAGCAGTACTTC.

This clonotype was picked up many times. Written as DNA, the CDR3 is TGCGCCAGCAGCCAAGATCTACAGGGGACGCAGTATTTT. It translates to CASSQDLQGTQYF. The chain links TRBV4-3 to TRBJ2-3; 7 bases map to TRBD1. Germline V lookup: CDR1 LGHNA, CDR2 YSLEER. The CDR3 extends over 13 amino acids. V lost 0 bases to trimming and J lost 9 bases; unmatched junction nucleotides: 3.

DNA for the CDR3: TGTGCCAGCAGCGTAGAGGCGGGAGGGATCACAGATACGCAGTATTTT. It codes for CASSVEAGGITDTQYF. This rearrangement joins TRBV9 to TRBJ2-3; 9 bases line up with TRBD2. The CDR3 is 16 residues long. Germline V gene sequence: CDR1 SGDLS, CDR2 YYNGEE. J was trimmed by 2 bases and V by 0 bases; bases with no gene match: 4.

This clonotype came up a few times. The junction does not match germline at one end; this may be a read error. V is TRBV5-3 and J is TRBJ1-1, with TRBD1 identical over 12 bases. TRBV5-3 is filed as an ORF, its function uncertain. This CDR3 has 16 amino acids. The CDR3 is CASSLPRDRGRTEAFF. CDR3 nucleotide sequence: TGTGCCAGCAGCTTGCCGCGGGACAGGGGGCGCACTGAAGCTTTCTTT.

This clonotype was counted many times. The V and J genes are TRBV7-2 and TRBJ1-4; 8 positions agree with TRBD1. The germline V gene has CDR1 SGHTA and CDR2 FQGNSA. V shed 1 base, J shed 8 bases, and the junction held 9 bases outside the gene matches. CDR3 length: 16 residues. CDR3: CASSLEQGAISEKLFF. The CDR3 nucleotides read TGTGCCAGCAGCTTAGAGCAGGGGGCAATTTCGGAAAAACTGTTTTTT.

The CDR3 spells CASSEALAGGPDEQFF. The CDR3 DNA reads as TGTGCCAGCAGTGAAGCCCTAGCGGGGGGGCCGGATGAGCAGTTCTTC. The rearrangement uses TRBV6-1 and TRBJ2-1; 12 nucleotides line up with TRBD2. This CDR3 contains 16 residues. The germline CDR1 and CDR2 sequences are MNHNS and SASEGT. Trimming at V came to 0 bases and at J to 8 bases, leaving 5 bases not matched to a gene.